Detailed here is one TCR beta chain. The DNA is left out, because the CDR3 cannot be placed on it with certainty; the CDR3 is given as TCRdb lists it. The V gene's germline CDR1 is MNHEY and CDR2 SMNVEV (reference sequence). The CDR3 spans 17 residues, counting both ends. These data are taken from a study of early T cells in non-severe SARS-CoV-2 infection. Separate cDNA molecules each had unique molecular identifiers attached to them. One entry per CDR3 protein, called by TCRdb with MiXCR from the 5' RACE reads. The sample records approximately 71,000 distinct CDR3 sequences, under 15% being singletons.

The source is an adult who was a healthcare worker with PCR-confirmed SARS-CoV-2 infection or an uninfected control (not recorded which). The gene calls are TRBV27 and TRBJ1-6. Sequenced here: whole blood, sampled at baseline. The CDR3 region is CASSLTLRFGWNSPLHF.